This T cell receptor beta chain was obtained from a study of T cell changes during pregnancy in multiple sclerosis. This clone is a singleton in its sample. This table comes from immunoSEQ multiplex PCR, and its TCRdb copy is limited to in-frame clones, with some not included. The table has 40,000 to 60,000 clones, around 93% seen once. V was clipped by 6 bases and J by 4 bases, with 24 bases between them. Germline values: CDR1 MGHRA, CDR2 YSYEKL. The CDR3 extends over 18 amino acids. V usage is TRBV4-1 and J usage is TRBJ2-2; D is possibly TRBD1 (6 bases). The source is a female donor with multiple sclerosis, enrolled in a pregnancy study. The sample consisted of CD8+ T cells from peripheral blood mononuclear cells, taken in the first trimester of pregnancy. The CDR3 sequence is CASSPLTLAEGGTGELFF. CDR3 nucleotides: TGCGCCAGCAGTCCATTGACCCTCGCGGAAGGGGGCACCGGGGAGCTGTTTTTT.